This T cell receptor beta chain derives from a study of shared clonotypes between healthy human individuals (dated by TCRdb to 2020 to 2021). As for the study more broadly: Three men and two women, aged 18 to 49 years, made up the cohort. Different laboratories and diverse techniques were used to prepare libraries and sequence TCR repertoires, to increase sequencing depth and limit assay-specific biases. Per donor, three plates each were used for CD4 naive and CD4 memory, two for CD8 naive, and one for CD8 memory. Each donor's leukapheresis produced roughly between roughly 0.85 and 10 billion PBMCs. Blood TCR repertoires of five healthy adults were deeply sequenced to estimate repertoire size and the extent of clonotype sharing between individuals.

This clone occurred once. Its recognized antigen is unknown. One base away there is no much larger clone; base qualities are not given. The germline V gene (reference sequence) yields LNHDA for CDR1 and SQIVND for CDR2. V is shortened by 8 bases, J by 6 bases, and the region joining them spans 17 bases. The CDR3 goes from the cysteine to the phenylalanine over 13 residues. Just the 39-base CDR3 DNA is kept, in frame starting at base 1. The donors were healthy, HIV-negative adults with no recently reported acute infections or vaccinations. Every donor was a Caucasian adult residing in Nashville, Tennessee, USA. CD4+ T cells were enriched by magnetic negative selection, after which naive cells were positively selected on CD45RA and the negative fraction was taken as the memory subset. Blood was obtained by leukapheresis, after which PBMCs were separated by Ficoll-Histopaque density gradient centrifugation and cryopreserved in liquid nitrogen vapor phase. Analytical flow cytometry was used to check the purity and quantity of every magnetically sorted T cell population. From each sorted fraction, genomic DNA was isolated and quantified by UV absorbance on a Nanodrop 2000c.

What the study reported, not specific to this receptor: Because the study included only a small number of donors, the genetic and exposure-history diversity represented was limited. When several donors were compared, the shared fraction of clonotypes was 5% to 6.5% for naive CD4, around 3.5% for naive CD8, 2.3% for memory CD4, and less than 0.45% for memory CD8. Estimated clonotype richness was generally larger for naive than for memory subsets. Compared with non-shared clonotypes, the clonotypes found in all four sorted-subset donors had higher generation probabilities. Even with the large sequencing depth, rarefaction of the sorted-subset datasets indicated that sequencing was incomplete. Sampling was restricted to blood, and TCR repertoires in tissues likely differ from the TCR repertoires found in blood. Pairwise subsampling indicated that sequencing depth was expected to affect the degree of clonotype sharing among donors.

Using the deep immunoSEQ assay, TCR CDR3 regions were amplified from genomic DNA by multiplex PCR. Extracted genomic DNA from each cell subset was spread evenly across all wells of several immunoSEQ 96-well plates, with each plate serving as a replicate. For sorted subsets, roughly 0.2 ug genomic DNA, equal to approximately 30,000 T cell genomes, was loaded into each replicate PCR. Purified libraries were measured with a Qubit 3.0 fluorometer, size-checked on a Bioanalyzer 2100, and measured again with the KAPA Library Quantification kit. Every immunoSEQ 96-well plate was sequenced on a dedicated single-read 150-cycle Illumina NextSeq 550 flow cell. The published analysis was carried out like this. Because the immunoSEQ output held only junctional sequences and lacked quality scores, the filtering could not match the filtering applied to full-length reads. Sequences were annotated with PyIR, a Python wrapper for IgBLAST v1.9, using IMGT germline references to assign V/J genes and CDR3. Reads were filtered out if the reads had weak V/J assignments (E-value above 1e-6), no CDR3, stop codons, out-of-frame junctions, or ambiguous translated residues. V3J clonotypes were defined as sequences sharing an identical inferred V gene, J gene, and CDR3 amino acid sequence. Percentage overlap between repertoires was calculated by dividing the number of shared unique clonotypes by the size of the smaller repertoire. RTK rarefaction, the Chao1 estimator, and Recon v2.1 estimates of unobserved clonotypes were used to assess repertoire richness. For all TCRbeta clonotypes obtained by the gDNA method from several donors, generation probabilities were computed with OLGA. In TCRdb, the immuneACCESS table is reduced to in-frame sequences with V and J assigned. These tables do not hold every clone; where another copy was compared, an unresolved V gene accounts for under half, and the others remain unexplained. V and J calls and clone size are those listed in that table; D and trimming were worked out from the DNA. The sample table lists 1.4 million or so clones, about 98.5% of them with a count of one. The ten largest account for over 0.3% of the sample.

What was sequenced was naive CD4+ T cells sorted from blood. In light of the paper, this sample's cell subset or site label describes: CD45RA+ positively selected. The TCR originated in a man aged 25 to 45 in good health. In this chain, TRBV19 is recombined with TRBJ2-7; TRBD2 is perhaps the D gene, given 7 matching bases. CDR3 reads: CASVHSGTPEQYF. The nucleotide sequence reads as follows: TGTGCCAGTGTCCACAGCGGGACACCCGAGCAGTACTTC. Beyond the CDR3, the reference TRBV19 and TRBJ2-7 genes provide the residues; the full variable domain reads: DGGITQSPKYLFRKEGQNVTLSCEQNLNHDAMYWYRQDPGQGLRLIYYSQIVNDFQKGDIAEGYSVSREKKESFPLTVTSAQKNPTAFYLCASVHSGTPEQYFGPGTRLTVT.